This T cell receptor (beta chain) came from a study of cytomegalovirus exposure and HLA in healthy donors (dated 2017 in TCRdb). Context from the whole study: In an earlier analysis of under 600 of the donors, about 270 Gb of sequence data and 100 million or so unique TCR beta sequences from about 179 million T cells were reported. The T cell repertoires of 700 or so subjects were profiled by immunosequencing and related to cytomegalovirus serostatus. High-throughput TCR immunosequencing, statistical association of individual TCRs with disease status, and machine learning were combined to predict cytomegalovirus infection status. Several DR-DQ haplotypes were handled as single units for association and clustering because linkage in the cohort was strong. An early release covering 550 to 700 HLA-typed donors comprised about 300 gigabases of sequencing data and roughly 86 million unique TCR sequences. A later genetic analysis used genome-wide SNP genotypes for about 55% of the 666 donors, treating that subset as a discovery cohort. HLA typing included class I and class II loci at four-digit resolution. In the later analysis, no new phenotypic data were used to find candidate immune exposures; instead, reliance was placed on TCR beta sequences and their occurrence across donors. The number of donors typed differed by locus, with roughly 629-640 for A, B, C, DRB1 and DQB1, around 500 for DQA1, some 570 for DPA1, and 400 to 490 for DPB1. In addition to the first cohort of approximately 670 subjects, a separate validation cohort of approximately 130 different subjects was used. All discovery cohort repertoires had been generated on a single sequencing platform. An earlier analysis of approximately 500 of the donors applied high-throughput TCR beta sequencing to assess whether each TCR beta V gene segment acted as functional or pseudogenic. Of the roughly 400 genotyped donors, less than 90% were placed in the genetic ancestry cluster associated with self-reported Caucasian donors. The study was designed to test whether signatures of past pathogen exposure could be identified by cataloging public T cell receptors. In a later analysis, previously published TCR beta repertoires from roughly 710 donors were re-analyzed and high-resolution HLA genotyping was added so that TCR occurrence patterns could be studied. Donor age, sex, ethnicity and CMV serostatus were compiled alongside the repertoire data. Among approximately 370 genotyped donors of the cohort, an average of around 250,000 unique TCR beta nucleotide sequences was sequenced per donor, of which about 18% were non-productive.

The library was built by means of the immunoSEQ multiplex PCR assay. A mixture of 60 forward primers for TCR Vbeta segments and 13 reverse primers for TCR Jbeta segments was used in the multiplex PCR. The CDR3 region of rearranged TCR beta genes was amplified from genomic DNA with a multiplex PCR assay. The amplified TCR beta libraries were sequenced on the Illumina HiSeq System as 87-base-pair reads. Under the source paper's analysis protocol: A later analysis tallied around 82 million unique TCR beta chains across the 600 to 700 repertoires, and roughly 11 million of those chains were shared by two or more donors. Raw reads were error-corrected and collapsed into unique sequences with a nearest-neighbor algorithm that merged closely related sequences to remove PCR and sequencing errors. CDR3 sequences were aligned to IMGT reference sequences to assign V, D and J gene segments. For a sequence to be retained, at least a six-nucleotide match to both a V gene segment and a J gene segment was required. Rearrangements were called productive when the CDR3 lacked stop codons and stayed in frame with V and J; all others were non-productive. CDR3 was defined by IMGT convention, running from the second conserved V-encoded cysteine to the conserved J-encoded phenylalanine. The earlier analysis of 550 to 650 of the donors excluded any sequence lacking an unambiguous match to a single V gene segment. In an earlier analysis of roughly 600 of the donors, a V segment was called functional when productive rearrangements were above 56.7%, and segregating when the standard deviation between donors exceeded 5%. A statistical classification framework was built to diagnose cytomegalovirus status from the catalog of TCR beta chain sequences. In a later analysis, V and J genes were assigned by comparing TCR nucleotide sequences against IMGT/GENE-DB human TR gene sequences. In a later analysis, CDR3 sequences and most-parsimonious VDJ recombination scenarios were assigned using the TCRdist pipeline. In a later analysis, each TCR beta chain was defined by its CDR3 amino acid sequence together with its V-gene family, and reads without a unique V-gene family were excluded. As a way to deal with suspected cross-contamination and a sequencing artifact, a later analysis dropped 500 to 700 nucleotide sequences that were highly shared and had low generation probability. In a later analysis, a clonal expansion index for each public chain was calculated from normalized within-repertoire ranks of inferred template counts. A later analysis computed generation probabilities with a VDJ recombination model fitted to out-of-frame rearrangements, and checked the results against IGoR. Hypergeometric tests were used in a later analysis to score TCR-TCR, TCR-HLA and TCR-CMV co-occurrence, with a repertoire-size bias correction applied to the TCR pairs. False discovery rates were estimated in a later analysis by permuting HLA or CMV assignments 20 times. In a later analysis, co-occurring TCRs were grouped using DBSCAN, and TCRdist sequence similarity was added for clustering within HLA-allele-positive subsets. For co-occurrence clustering, repertoires with fewer than 30,000 or more than 120,000 public chains were excluded, along with four or five repertoires with anomalous nucleotide sharing. The clones in this table, taken by TCRdb from immuneACCESS, are in-frame only. Not every clone is retained; where verified, under half of the shortfall comes from an unresolved V gene, and the cause of the rest is unknown. V, J and clone size are those of that table, while D and trimming were read from the DNA. In all, the sample holds 200,000 to 250,000 clones, and 60% to 80% of those were seen once. Of the sample, around 1.7% falls within the top ten clones.

In regard to this clone: It lacks a known antigen. Within one base of it there is no much larger clone, and no base qualities were kept.

The cohort comprised under 700 healthy bone marrow donors. At the time of sampling, all cohort members were nominally healthy, though unrecorded immune exposures were likely present. The donor was CMV seronegative and was included in the group of a few hundred seronegative cohort members. Every donor gave a peripheral blood sample, and the peripheral blood mononuclear cells from that sample were used for TCR beta sequencing. Genomic DNA extraction from the blood cell samples was performed with the Qiagen DNeasy Blood Extraction Kit. General findings and caveats noted by the study authors: Correlated functional status among segregating V segments might be attributable to linkage disequilibrium, but an unknown experimental factor could not be ruled out. Because HLA typing was missing for some donors at each locus, association tests included only the typed subset. The study gave a list of roughly 150 TCR beta chains associated with cytomegalovirus. The sequencing pipeline was judged likely to have produced a cluster of highly shared sequence variants as a technical artifact. In a later analysis, HLA-associated TCR beta chains showed more clonal expansion and lower generation probabilities than non-associated chains that were equally common. A later genetic analysis associated a missense DCLRE1C variant with V-gene and J-gene trimming of TCR beta chains, and an independent cohort replicated the association. Compared with the approximately 670-donor mean, donors in an Asian-associated ancestry cluster had fewer N-insertions in productive TCRs, according to a later genetic analysis. A later analysis found that TCR association rates varied across HLA loci, with DRB1 alleles showing the most associated TCRs and HLA-C alleles the fewest. The classifier was reported to diagnose cytomegalovirus status with high specificity and sensitivity in both the original and validation cohorts. When HLA alleles, especially DR and DQ, strongly co-occurred, TCR associations were difficult to assign to individual alleles. Because counts were too low, seventeen rarely observed V segments, including chromosome 9 orphons, were left out of the earlier analysis of approximately 500 of the donors. According to a later analysis, most CMV-associated TCR beta chains appeared to be HLA-restricted, and the HLA associations seemed to be driven largely by CMV exposure. This cohort had only TCR beta chains sequenced, and the lack of alpha or paired-chain data limited which features could be detected. Across donors, most TCR sequences were observed very rarely, whereas some public TCRs were present in many individuals. Immune exposure information for the cohort was limited to CMV serostatus. In an earlier analysis of fewer than 700 of the donors, most TCR beta V segments appeared in productive rearrangements about 90% or about 30% of the time, broadly matching IMGT annotations. Specific HLA alleles were associated with over 15,000 TCR beta sequences at a false discovery rate of 0.05 in a later analysis. The authors suggested that the approach could potentially be extended to other disease states and immunological phenotypes. Several of the top co-occurrence clusters appeared to be linked to parvovirus B19, influenza, CMV and Epstein-Barr virus, according to a later analysis. Presence/absence analyses assumed roughly uniform sequencing depth across donors, an assumption that may not hold. A further reported finding was that TCR beta sequences accurately predicted the HLA-A and HLA-B alleles for most subjects in the first cohort. In vitro tests confirmed that three of the cytomegalovirus-associated TCR beta chains recognize cytomegalovirus antigens.

The sequenced material came from PBMCs. The sequence was obtained from a man younger than 30 in good health and CMV-seronegative.

The CDR3 is CASSLADSWPFF. The nucleotides read TGTGCCAGCAGCTTAGCAGACAGCTGGCCGTTCTTC. The chain joins TRBV7-2 to TRBJ2-1; the D gene is possibly TRBD1, with 5 bases matching. V loses 0 bases of germline sequence and J loses 15 bases, and the interval between the two ends is 12 bases. The CDR3 goes from the cysteine to the phenylalanine over 12 residues. The DNA shown is the 36-base CDR3, in frame from base 1. The germline V gene gives CDR1 as SGHTA and CDR2 as FQGNSA.